A single sample gave rise to the 31 T cell receptor beta chains below, sequenced in a study of T cells after yellow fever vaccination. MiXCR was run by TCRdb on the 5' RACE reads, yielding one entry per CDR3 protein. The top ten clones hold roughly 3.1% of a sample with 340,000 or so distinct CDR3 sequences, around 13% of them seen once. This sample comprised CD4+ T cells sorted from PBMCs, obtained 15 days after the yellow fever booster vaccination. The receptors derive from a man younger than 35 who received the YFV17D yellow fever vaccine.

This clonotype was found many times. V usage is TRBV10-3 and J usage is TRBJ2-3; D might be TRBD1 (5 bases). The V gene lost 4 bases and the J gene lost 1 base, with 12 bases spanning the gap. Germline CDR1 and CDR2: ENHRY and SYGVKD. The CDR3 sequence is 15 residues long. This chain's CDR3 is CAISVQGRGTDTQYF. The DNA for the CDR3 is TGTGCCATCAGTGTCCAGGGTAGAGGCACAGATACGCAGTATTTT.

This clonotype appeared a few times. The chain recombines TRBV6-5 with TRBJ2-5; D perhaps matches TRBD1 (6 bases). Germline V lookup: CDR1 MNHEY, CDR2 SVGAGI. The CDR3 runs 13 residues. V was clipped by 3 bases and J by 6 bases, with 11 bases between them. The CDR3 reads CASSYSTGKTQYF. DNA for the CDR3: TGTGCCAGCAGTTATTCTACAGGGAAGACCCAGTACTTC.

This clonotype has ten or more counts. The chain combines TRBV25-1 with TRBJ2-1; possibly TRBD2 for D (6 bases). The V end was cut by 1 base, the J end by 5 bases, with 12 bases between. The CDR3 has 15 amino acids. Germline CDR1 reads MGHDK; CDR2 reads SYGVNS. CDR3 sequence: CASSEFRGRNNEQFF. The CDR3 nucleotides read TGTGCCAGCAGTGAATTCCGGGGGAGAAACAATGAGCAGTTCTTC.

This chain links TRBV5-1 with TRBJ2-2, with D possibly being TRBD1 or TRBD2 (7 bases each). This CDR3 is built from 15 residues. The V gene lost 4 bases and the J gene lost 6 bases, with 16 bases spanning the gap. Germline CDR1 and CDR2: SGHRS and YFSETQ. The CDR3 is CASSLRGGPSGELFF. The CDR3, as DNA: TGCGCCAGCAGCCTCAGGGGGGGGCCTTCCGGGGAGCTGTTTTTT.

The V call is TRBV6-5, the J call TRBJ2-1; D ambiguous. Germline loops: CDR1 MNHEY, CDR2 SVGAGI. V lost 7 bases and J lost 0, with 16 bases in between. This CDR3 region has 16 residues. DNA of the CDR3: TGTGCCAGCACCAACCTTGGGGATAGCTCCTACAATGAGCAGTTCTTC. It translates to CASTNLGDSSYNEQFF.

Only a few counts were recorded for this clonotype. V gene TRBV6-5 combines with J gene TRBJ2-7, with D possibly TRBD1 on 5 matching bases. Germline loops: CDR1 MNHEY, CDR2 SVGAGI. The CDR3 covers 14 residues. V lost 1 base, J lost 4 bases, and 11 bases lay in between. DNA for the CDR3: TGTGCCAGCAGTTACTTGCAGGGATCGTACGAGCAGTACTTC. This gives the protein CASSYLQGSYEQYF.

This sequence joins TRBV6-2 or TRBV6-3 and TRBJ2-5; D unclear. The CDR3 is 12 residues long. CDR1 is MNHEY and CDR2 is SVGEGT in the germline V gene. Trimming took off 7 bases at V and 2 bases at J, with 8 bases between the two ends. The CDR3 sequence: CASKTVQETQYF. CDR3 in DNA: TGTGCCAGCAAGACTGTACAAGAGACCCAGTACTTC.

The J gene is TRBJ1-2, the V gene TRBV6-5; TRBD1 aligns across 7 bases. Losses at the gene ends were 0 bases for V and 2 bases for J; bases not matched to a gene: 0. The length of the CDR3 is 14 residues. Per the germline V gene, CDR1 is MNHEY and CDR2 is SVGAGI. The CDR3 DNA is TGTGCCAGCAGTTACTCAGGGGGCAACTATGGCTACACCTTC. It codes for CASSYSGGNYGYTF.

The genes are TRBV5-1 and TRBJ2-2; 8 bases line up with TRBD1. Germline V gives CDR1 SGHRS, CDR2 YFSETQ. Losses at the gene ends were 4 bases for V and 6 bases for J; bases not matched to a gene: 8. The CDR3 contains 15 residues. CDR3: CASSRMTGVAGELFF. The CDR3 DNA reads as TGCGCCAGCAGCAGAATGACAGGGGTTGCCGGGGAGCTGTTTTTT.

The rearrangement joins TRBV4-2 to TRBJ1-1; D may be TRBD1 (6 bases). The CDR3 is 15 residues long. Germline CDR1 LGHNA, CDR2 YNFKEQ. The ends were cut back, 0 bases at V and 10 bases at J, with 18 bases in the middle. CDR3 amino acids: CASSQDRTAGSGAFF. In DNA, the CDR3 is TGTGCCAGCAGCCAAGATCGGACAGCGGGGTCAGGAGCTTTCTTT.

The chain carries TRBV4-2 and TRBJ2-5; TRBD1 matches at 8 bases. This CDR3 contains 16 residues. Germline values: CDR1 LGHNA, CDR2 YNFKEQ. V gave up 1 base and J gave up 3 bases; unmatched junction bases: 7. CDR3 DNA sequence: TGTGCCAGCAGCCAAGGTACAACACAGGGGGAAGAGACCCAGTACTTC. This codes for CASSQGTTQGEETQYF.

This clonotype was counted at least ten times. This chain connects TRBV12-3 or TRBV12-4 to TRBJ2-5, with 9 bases identical to TRBD1. The CDR3 consists of 14 residues. V was pared by 3 bases and J by 4 bases, with 3 bases of the junction left unmatched. The CDR3 sequence is CASSFPDRGETQYF. CDR3 sequence (DNA): TGTGCCAGCAGTTTCCCGGACAGGGGAGAGACCCAGTACTTC.

This clonotype occurred a few times. This sequence joins TRBV10-3 and TRBJ1-3; D possibly corresponds to TRBD1 (5 bases). Trimming stripped 4 bases from V and 0 bases from J, with 16 bases between. The CDR3 has 17 amino acids. Germline CDR1 is ENHRY and CDR2 is SYGVKD. The chain's CDR3 is CAISALRGTPSGNTIYF. CDR3 nucleotide sequence: TGTGCCATCAGTGCCCTCAGAGGGACCCCCTCTGGAAACACCATATATTTT.

This clonotype was seen a few times. J is TRBJ2-7 and V is TRBV10-3; D not resolved. CDR3 length: 10 residues. Germline-derived CDR1 and CDR2 are ENHRY and SYGVKD. V dropped 8 bases and J dropped 5 bases, with 7 bases sitting between them. CDR3 sequence (DNA): TGTGCCATCTCCCACCACGAGCAGTACGTC. Its translation is CAISHHEQYV.

There are a few counts of this clonotype. J is TRBJ2-7 and V is TRBV20-1, with D tentatively TRBD2 (6 bases). The V and J ends lost 5 bases and 0 bases respectively, with 11 bases between them. The CDR3 contains 13 residues. Germline CDR1 is DFQATT and CDR2 is SNEGSKA (reference sequence). In DNA, the CDR3 is TGCAGTGCTCCGGACTACCGCTCCTACGAGCAGTACTTC. This encodes CSAPDYRSYEQYF.

This clonotype occurred a few times. The chain employs TRBV18 and TRBJ2-7, with 7 bases identical to TRBD1. Germline loops: CDR1 KGHSH, CDR2 LQKENI. The CDR3 sequence is 12 residues long. V lost 2 bases and J lost 5; bases outside the gene matches: 0. DNA for the CDR3: TGTGCCAGCTCACCAACAGGGGACGAGCAGTACGTC. This codes for CASSPTGDEQYV.

This clonotype has a handful of counts. J is TRBJ1-5 and V is TRBV6-2 or TRBV6-3; D gene ambiguous. The germline gives CDR1 MNHEY, CDR2 SVGEGT. V lost 2 bases, J lost 3 bases, and 8 bases lay in between. The CDR3 covers 14 residues. This chain's CDR3 is CASSYGHNNQPQHF. CDR3 DNA: TGTGCCAGCAGTTACGGGCACAACAATCAGCCCCAGCATTTT.

This clonotype was counted between two and nine times. The CDR3 coding sequence is TGCAGTGCTAGCGCGAACAGGGGAACCGGGGAGCTGTTTTTT. Translated: CSASANRGTGELFF. The chain couples TRBV20-1 to TRBJ2-2; 7 bases align to TRBD1. Looked up from germline, CDR1 is DFQATT and CDR2 is SNEGSKA (reference sequence). This CDR3 spans 14 amino acids. Losses at the gene ends were 3 bases for V and 5 bases for J; bases not matched to a gene: 6.

The rearrangement joins TRBV5-1 to TRBJ2-1; D perhaps matches TRBD1 (6 bases). V dropped 4 bases and J dropped 12 bases, with 26 bases sitting between them. Germline V gene lookup returns CDR1 SGHRS and CDR2 YFSETQ. This CDR3 is 16 amino acids long. Here the CDR3 reads CASSRNPGQPLTGQFF. As DNA, the CDR3 is TGCGCCAGCAGCCGAAACCCCGGACAGCCTCTTACCGGGCAGTTCTTC.

This chain uses TRBV5-1 with TRBJ2-3, with 7 bases aligning to TRBD1. There are 14 residues in the CDR3. The J segment lost 4 bases and the V segment lost 4 bases, leaving 6 bases of the junction unmatched. CDR1 and CDR2 from the germline V gene are SGHRS and YFSETQ. The CDR3 loop is CASSPIQGADTQYF. The CDR3 nucleotides are TGCGCCAGCAGCCCCATTCAGGGGGCAGATACGCAGTATTTT.

The chain combines TRBV20-1 with TRBJ1-2; D remains unclear. CDR1 and CDR2 (germline): DFQATT, SNEGSKA (reference sequence). V gave up 3 bases and J gave up 6 bases, with 11 bases separating them. The CDR3 covers 12 residues. The CDR3 spells CSASRQENGYTF. The CDR3 DNA reads TGCAGTGCTAGTAGGCAGGAGAATGGCTACACCTTC.

Ten or more counts support this clonotype. The rearrangement uses TRBV7-9 and TRBJ2-3; no reliable D call. Germline CDR1 reads SEHNR; CDR2 reads FQNEAQ (reference sequence). The CDR3 is 15 residues long. Trimming left V 5 bases short and J 4 bases short, with 16 bases between. DNA for the CDR3: TGTGCCAGCAGCCCCTCGGTGGGGATAGCAGATACGCAGTATTTT. Amino acids: CASSPSVGIADTQYF. The full variable domain, completed using reference TRBV7-9 and TRBJ2-3, is DTGVSQNPRHKITKRGQNVTFRCDPISEHNRLYWYRQTLGQGPEFLTYFQNEAQLEKSRLLSDRFSAERPKGSFSTLEIQRTEQGDSAMYLCASSPSVGIADTQYFGPGTRLTVL.

This chain links TRBV24-1 with TRBJ2-3; D gene uncertain. V lost 0 bases and J lost 0, with 9 bases in between. The germline V gene encodes CDR1 KGHDR and CDR2 SFDVKD. This CDR3 comprises 16 residues. CDR3 nucleotides: TGTGCCACCAGTGATTTGCTGGGCACTAGCACAGATACGCAGTATTTT. Its translation: CATSDLLGTSTDTQYF.

Only a few counts were recorded for this clonotype. The chain uses TRBV20-1 and TRBJ1-2; a weak D match, TRBD1 (6 bases). Looked up from germline, CDR1 is DFQATT and CDR2 is SNEGSKA (reference sequence). This CDR3 has 16 residues. Between the trimmed V and J ends, which lost 0 bases and 2 bases, there was a span of 16 bases. The CDR3 sequence: CSARDLLQGINYGYTF. DNA of the CDR3: TGCAGTGCTAGAGATCTTCTACAGGGCATAAACTATGGCTACACCTTC.

Here the CDR3 reads CASSVESAGGTYEQYF. For the CDR3, the DNA is TGTGCCAGCAGCGTAGAGTCGGCGGGGGGGACGTACGAGCAGTACTTC. This chain connects TRBV9 to TRBJ2-7; 9 nucleotides match TRBD2. J was trimmed by 4 bases and V by 0 bases; bases with no gene match: 8. The CDR3 covers 16 residues. The germline gives CDR1 SGDLS, CDR2 YYNGEE.

This clonotype was counted only a few times. The gene calls are TRBV5-1 and TRBJ2-3; 8 bases agree with TRBD2. The CDR3 length is 14 residues. Germline V gene sequence: CDR1 SGHRS, CDR2 YFSETQ. V lost 5 bases to trimming and J lost 2 bases; unmatched junction nucleotides: 4. The CDR3 coding sequence is TGCGCCAGCAGTTCAGCGGGGGACACAGATACGCAGTATTTT. Translating it yields CASSSAGDTDTQYF. The full variable domain, with the rest looked up from reference TRBV5-1 and TRBJ2-3, is KAGVTQTPRYLIKTRGQQVTLSCSPISGHRSVSWYQQTPGQGLQFLFEYFSETQRNKGNFPGRFSGRQFSNSRSEMNVSTLELGDSALYLCASSSAGDTDTQYFGPGTRLTVL.

This clonotype occurred a few times. The chain has TRBV5-1 and TRBJ2-7; 8 positions match TRBD1. Germline CDR1 reads SGHRS; CDR2 reads YFSETQ. The CDR3 has 15 residues. V lost 3 bases, J lost 2 bases, and 7 bases stayed unmatched. The CDR3 nucleotides read TGCGCCAGCAGCTCACGGACAGGGTCCGCCTACGAGCAGTACTTC. It encodes CASSSRTGSAYEQYF.

The sample holds a few counts of this clonotype. The V call is TRBV7-8, the J call TRBJ2-5; a weak D match, TRBD1 (5 bases). Trimming removed 5 bases at V and 3 bases at J, with 10 bases between. CDR1 is SGHVS, CDR2 FQNEAQ, per germline. The CDR3 spans 13 residues. The CDR3 spells CASSIDSEETQYF. The CDR3 nucleotides are TGTGCCAGCAGCATTGACAGCGAAGAGACCCAGTACTTC. The complete variable domain, with remaining parts taken from reference TRBV7-8 and TRBJ2-5, reads GAGVSQSPRYKVAKRGQDVALRCDPISGHVSLFWYQQALGQGPEFLTYFQNEAQLDKSGLPSDRFFAERPEGSVSTLKIQRTQQEDSAVYLCASSIDSEETQYFGPGTRLLVL.

This clonotype was counted a few times. V is TRBV15 and J is TRBJ1-5; D is perhaps TRBD1 (6 bases). The CDR3 consists of 16 residues. Germline V gives CDR1 LNHNV, CDR2 YYDKDF (reference sequence). The V and J ends lost 1 base and 3 bases respectively, with 13 bases between them. The CDR3 sequence is CATSRGFGQYNQPQHF. In nucleotides, the CDR3 is TGTGCCACCAGCAGAGGGTTTGGACAGTACAATCAGCCCCAGCATTTT.

The chain uses TRBV7-3 and TRBJ2-6; D gene ambiguous. The CDR3 consists of 18 residues. Germline assignment: CDR1 SGHTA and CDR2 FQGTGA. Trimming took off 1 base at V and 0 bases at J, with 13 bases between the two ends. The CDR3 DNA reads as TGTGCCAGCAGCTTAATGGGTATCGGGCTCTCTGGGGCCAACGTCCTGACTTTC. This translates into CASSLMGIGLSGANVLTF.

This clonotype showed up just a few times. The V gene is TRBV6-5, the J gene TRBJ2-5; D perhaps matches TRBD2 (6 bases). The ends were cut back, 1 base at V and 5 bases at J, with 17 bases in the middle. Germline values: CDR1 MNHEY, CDR2 SVGAGI. CDR3 size: 16 residues. CDR3: CASSYFHRGKVETQYF. The CDR3 nucleotides are TGTGCCAGCAGTTACTTCCATCGGGGGAAGGTGGAGACCCAGTACTTC.